This TCR beta chain was captured in a study of cytomegalovirus exposure and HLA in healthy donors. Libraries were prepared by immunoSEQ multiplex PCR; TCRdb keeps only in-frame clonotypes and omits some of them. Counted here are more than 300,000 clones, 86% occurring once; the ten biggest clones make up approximately 0.86%. The TCR comes from a young woman in good health and CMV-seronegative. What was sequenced was PBMCs.

DNA for the CDR3: TGTGCCAGCAGCCCCGGGGGGGGGTCAGGGCCCCAGCATTTT. This encodes CASSPGGGSGPQHF. The chain recombines TRBV9 with TRBJ1-5, with D perhaps matching TRBD1 (5 bases). The germline V and J ends were trimmed by 4 bases and 9 bases, with 17 bases remaining between them. Germline V gene sequence: CDR1 SGDLS, CDR2 YYNGEE. The CDR3 totals 14 residues.